The clone carrying this TCR beta chain was observed many times. Antigen: not known. Trimming cost V 6 bases and J 14 bases, with 23 bases left between them. The CDR3 sequence is 15 residues long. CDR1 and CDR2 (germline): MDHEN, SYDVKM. The data originate from a study of beta chain features in type 1 diabetes. Overall study: Roughly 98 million sorted cells were examined across all samples. Notes on the study in general: All four CD4+ subsets from Type 1 diabetes patients carried moderately but significantly shorter TCRB CDR3s. A closer apparent resemblance between naive, central memory and Treg TCRB repertoires was seen in patients than in healthy donors. Sequencing used cDNA, and cells with high TCR expression could therefore be over-represented.

Expressed TCRB transcripts were sequenced because the entire RNA isolate underwent reverse transcription. The study sequenced naive, central memory and regulatory T cell samples to an average of roughly 3.8 million reads. Produced via immunoSEQ multiplex PCR; TCRdb's table is partial and in-frame only. Counted here are almost 350,000 clones, around 8.5% occurring once; the ten biggest clones make up roughly 0.99%. The sequence derives from a man in his thirties or forties with type 1 diabetes. The sequenced sample was central memory CD4+ T cells from blood. The V call is TRBV28, the J call TRBJ1-6, with unresolved D. In DNA, the CDR3 is TGTGCCAGCAGCCCTACGGTACGGGGAAGCGTGGCCCTCCACTTT. Translating it yields CASSPTVRGSVALHF.